This entry lists 19 T cell receptor beta chains sequenced from one sample in a study of cytomegalovirus exposure and HLA in healthy donors. Amplification used 60 Vbeta primers and 13 Jbeta primers. Assay used: immunoSEQ multiplex PCR; TCRdb lists only in-frame clones, some missing. The repertoire consists of 110,000 to 150,000 clones, with roughly 70% occurring once and the leading ten covering 6.5% to 9%. Sample: PBMCs. These receptors were collected from a man aged 25 to 45 in good health and CMV-seronegative.

This clone came up once. The rearrangement uses TRBV29-1 and TRBJ1-2; D is possibly TRBD1 (5 bases). Per the germline V gene, CDR1 is SQVTM and CDR2 is ANQGSEA. The ends were cut back, 1 base at V and 6 bases at J, with 18 bases in the middle. The length of the CDR3 is 15 residues. CDR3 region: CSVEGEGAPRDGYTF. The CDR3 nucleotides read TGCAGCGTTGAAGGGGAAGGGGCGCCCCGGGATGGCTACACCTTC.

The rearrangement joins TRBV6-1 to TRBJ2-6; D gene ambiguous. Germline loops: CDR1 MNHNS, CDR2 SASEGT. The V end was cut by 1 base, the J end by 0 bases, with 16 bases between. The CDR3 is 19 amino acids. The CDR3 protein is CASSEVGGQAISGANVLTF. In nucleotides, the CDR3 is TGTGCCAGCAGTGAAGTAGGTGGGCAGGCTATCTCTGGGGCCAACGTCCTGACTTTC.

The J gene is TRBJ2-1, the V gene TRBV18; D is unresolved. Germline V gene sequence: CDR1 KGHSH, CDR2 LQKENI. The germline V and J ends were trimmed by 3 bases and 8 bases, with 11 bases remaining between them. This CDR3 comprises 13 residues. The DNA of the CDR3 is TGTGCCAGCTCACCCGACCTAGACCATGAGCAGTTCTTC. Translating gives CASSPDLDHEQFF.

This clone was detected a few times. This chain links TRBV11-3 with TRBJ2-7; 8 bases are a match to TRBD1. Trimming cost V 6 bases and J 1 base; bases outside gene matches: 5. CDR1 and CDR2 (germline): SGHNT, YENEEA. This CDR3 is 14 amino acids long. The CDR3, as DNA: TGTGCCAGCAGTACGGGACAGGCATCCTACGAGCAGTACTTC. Translation gives CASSTGQASYEQYF.

The chain uses TRBV27 and TRBJ2-7, with 8 bases aligning to TRBD2. Germline values: CDR1 MNHEY, CDR2 SMNVEV (reference sequence). The junction had 7 bases not matched to a gene; V was cut back by 5 bases and J by 4 bases. This CDR3 is built from 14 residues. The CDR3 DNA sequence: TGTGCCAGCAGTCTTGGGACTAGTGGATACGAGCAGTACTTC. The encoded protein is CASSLGTSGYEQYF.

CDR3 residues: CASSDGRGGWETQYF. CDR3 DNA: TGTGCCAGCAGCGATGGCCGGGGAGGGTGGGAGACCCAGTACTTC. This chain joins TRBV9 and TRBJ2-5; 7 nucleotides match TRBD2. Trimming at V came to 3 bases and at J to 5 bases, leaving 10 bases not matched to a gene. This CDR3 has 15 residues. Germline assignment: CDR1 SGDLS and CDR2 YYNGEE.

This clone was counted only a few times. The chain joins TRBV28 to TRBJ2-2; TRBD2 matches 7 bases. The trim removed 3 bases at V and 5 bases at J, leaving 12 bases unmatched. Germline V gene data show CDR1 as MDHEN and CDR2 as SYDVKM. The CDR3 covers 17 residues. The CDR3 nucleotides read TGTGCCAGCAGTTTGGTGCGGGGGAGGGTTCGTACCGGGGAGCTGTTTTTT. Its protein product is CASSLVRGRVRTGELFF.

This clone appeared a single time. The chain links TRBV5-4 to TRBJ2-7, with 10 bases identical to TRBD1. CDR3 size: 14 residues. In germline, CDR1 is SGHNT, CDR2 YYREEE (reference sequence). Trimming cost V 3 bases and J 5 bases; bases outside gene matches: 5. In DNA form, the CDR3 reads TGTGCCAGCAGCTCCCCGGGACAGGGGAACGAGCAGTACTTC. Amino acids: CASSSPGQGNEQYF.

This clone was seen a single time. The chain employs TRBV5-6 and TRBJ2-7; 9 bases line up with TRBD1. The CDR3 runs 14 residues. The junction had 6 bases not matched to a gene; V was cut back by 3 bases and J by 5 bases. Per germline, CDR1 SGHDT and CDR2 YYEEEE. The CDR3 reads CASSSGTGFHEQYF. The CDR3 DNA reads TGTGCCAGCAGCTCCGGGACAGGGTTCCACGAGCAGTACTTC.

The rearrangement joins TRBV11-2 to TRBJ2-3; D uncertain. Germline CDR1 and CDR2: SGHAT and FQNNGV. This CDR3 contains 16 residues. V shed 6 bases and J shed 0 bases, with 16 bases lying between them. CDR3 sequence reads: CASRISPETSTDTQYF. Here the CDR3 DNA reads TGTGCCAGCAGGATTAGTCCCGAAACTAGCACAGATACGCAGTATTTT.

This rearrangement joins TRBV9 to TRBJ2-1; TRBD1 matches at 8 bases. This CDR3 is 18 amino acids long. CDR1 and CDR2 (germline): SGDLS, YYNGEE. Unmatched junction bases numbered 10, after V lost 2 bases and J lost 0 bases. In DNA form, the CDR3 reads TGTGCCAGCAGCGTTTCTCCGGGACAGGAAAGCTCCTACAATGAGCAGTTCTTC. Translating gives CASSVSPGQESSYNEQFF.

The J gene is TRBJ2-7, the V gene TRBV7-2, with a tentative D call TRBD2 (5 bases). CDR1 is SGHTA, CDR2 FQGNSA, per germline. This CDR3 contains 14 residues. The V gene lost 5 bases and the J gene lost 3 bases, with 14 bases spanning the gap. CDR3 nucleotides: TGTGCCAGCAGCCAGAGGAGCAGCGGCTACGAGCAGTACTTC. This translates into CASSQRSSGYEQYF.

On this clone itself: One end of the junction fails to match germline, which may point to a read error. The CDR3, as DNA: TGTGCCAGCAGTTTTGGGGGGGAATGGGTCAAAAACAGTCAGTACTTC. The encoded protein is CASSFGGEWVKNSQYF. The genes are TRBV28 and TRBJ2-4, with 7 positions matching TRBD2. This CDR3 contains 16 residues. Germline V lookup: CDR1 MDHEN, CDR2 SYDVKM.

The V call is TRBV5-4, the J call TRBJ2-1; D is possibly TRBD2 (6 bases). Trimming removed 4 bases at V and 6 bases at J, with 14 bases between. CDR3 size: 14 residues. The germline gives CDR1 SGHNT, CDR2 YYREEE (reference sequence). The CDR3 protein is CASSPGGNGNEQFF. The CDR3 coding sequence is TGTGCCAGCAGCCCCGGAGGGAACGGCAATGAGCAGTTCTTC.

The genes are TRBV2 and TRBJ1-1, with 8 bases that match TRBD1. Per the germline V gene, CDR1 is SNHLY and CDR2 is FYNNEI. The V and J ends lost 5 bases and 5 bases, in that order; junction bases with no gene match: 7. The CDR3 is 14 residues long. CDR3 sequence: CASSYTTGGTEAFF. Written as DNA, the CDR3 is TGTGCCAGCAGTTATACCACAGGGGGGACTGAAGCTTTCTTT.

CDR3 coding DNA: TGTGCCAGCAGTGACTTAGGACAGGGCACAGATACGCAGTATTTT. Amino acid sequence: CASSDLGQGTDTQYF. This chain connects TRBV6-4 to TRBJ2-3, with TRBD1 matching over 7 bases. The CDR3 length is 15 residues. Germline CDR1 MRHNA, CDR2 SNTAGT. V shed 1 base and J 1 base; nucleotides not matched to a gene: 2.

The V and J genes are TRBV4-1 and TRBJ1-2; 7 nucleotides match TRBD1. The junction had 11 bases not matched to a gene; V was cut back by 3 bases and J by 4 bases. CDR1 is MGHRA, CDR2 YSYEKL, per germline. The CDR3 extends over 16 amino acids. CDR3 sequence (DNA): TGCGCCAGCAGCCAGTCTGCCCGGGACAGCCTCTATGGCTACACCTTC. The encoded protein is CASSQSARDSLYGYTF.

The chain couples TRBV10-3 to TRBJ2-7; 10 nucleotides agree with TRBD1. Germline CDR1 reads ENHRY; CDR2 reads SYGVKD. The CDR3 is 13 residues long. The trim removed 4 bases at V and 5 bases at J, leaving 2 bases unmatched. As DNA, the CDR3 is TGTGCCATCAGTGGACAGGGGGCGAACGAGCAGTACTTC. As protein: CAISGQGANEQYF.

This rearrangement joins TRBV7-9 to TRBJ1-3; D is unresolved. Germline V lookup: CDR1 SEHNR, CDR2 FQNEAQ (reference sequence). V dropped 3 bases and J dropped 4 bases, with 10 bases sitting between them. The CDR3 is 14 residues long. The CDR3, as DNA: TGTGCCAGCAGCTTGAGTGAGCCCGGAAACACCATATATTTT. Translation: CASSLSEPGNTIYF.